The sequence of this T cell receptor beta chain was determined in a study of OX40 agonist ivuxolimab in advanced cancers. Study background: Cohort: approximately 83% men, mean age about 60, aged roughly 23 to 79. Roughly two fifths of patients had received prior checkpoint inhibitor therapy.

Enrollment shut out patients with autoimmune disease history or systemic immunosuppression. Collection of blood occurred at baseline, at cycle 4 day 1, and at cycle 7 day 1. Germline assignment: CDR1 SGHTA and CDR2 FQGNSA. This CDR3 has 13 amino acids. Trimming at V came to 4 bases and at J to 10 bases, leaving 3 bases not matched to a gene. The table came from immunoSEQ multiplex PCR; TCRdb's copy has only in-frame clones and leaves some out. The sample consists of tens of thousands of clones, roughly 80% of them appearing once. The V call is TRBV7-2, the J call TRBJ2-5; TRBD2 aligns across 13 bases. The material sequenced was CD4+ or CD8+ T cells sorted from blood, taken in a trial of the OX40 agonist ivuxolimab. The receptor comes from an adult with an advanced solid tumor such as melanoma, head and neck, liver or kidney cancer. The CDR3 DNA reads as TGTGCCAGCAGCTCACTAGCGGGAGGGAACCAGTACTTC. Encoded protein: CASSSLAGGNQYF.